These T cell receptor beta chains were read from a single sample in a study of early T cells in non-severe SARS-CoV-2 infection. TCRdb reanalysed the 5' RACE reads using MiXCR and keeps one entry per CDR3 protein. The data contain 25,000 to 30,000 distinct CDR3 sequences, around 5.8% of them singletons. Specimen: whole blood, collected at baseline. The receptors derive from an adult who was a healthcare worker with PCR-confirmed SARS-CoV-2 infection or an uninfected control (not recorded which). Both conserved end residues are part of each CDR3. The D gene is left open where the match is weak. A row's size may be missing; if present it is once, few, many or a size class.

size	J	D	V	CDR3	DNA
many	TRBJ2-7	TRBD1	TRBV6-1	CASSESGQGEYF	TGTGCCAGCAGTGAAAGTGGGCAGGGGGAGTACTTC
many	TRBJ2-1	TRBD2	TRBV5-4	CASSTSGRASYNEQFF	TGTGCCAGCAGCACTAGCGGGAGGGCCTCCTACAATGAGCAGTTCTTC
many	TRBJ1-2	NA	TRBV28	CASSLAGKGYTF	TGTGCCAGCAGTTTAGCAGGGAAGGGCTACACCTTC
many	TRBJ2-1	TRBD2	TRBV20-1	CSARGGAGGVFF	TGCAGTGCTAGAGGCGGCGCGGGAGGGGTGTTCTTC
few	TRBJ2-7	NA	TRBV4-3	CASSQDLPYEQYF	TGCGCCAGCAGCCAAGACCTCCCCTACGAGCAGTACTTC
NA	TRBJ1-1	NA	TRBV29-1	CSAPSGGTEAFF	TGCAGCGCTCCCTCGGGGGGCACTGAAGCTTTCTTT
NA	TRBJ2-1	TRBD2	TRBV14	CASSRTSGGIYNEQFF	TGTGCCAGCAGCCGGACGAGCGGGGGAATTTACAATGAGCAGTTCTTC
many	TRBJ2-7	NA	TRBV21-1	CASSKEGRTPLAGKSYEQYF	TGTGCCAGCAGCAAAGAGGGTAGGACACCTCTAGCGGGAAAGTCCTACGAGCAGTACTTC
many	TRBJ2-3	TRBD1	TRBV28	CASKGQGRGDTQYF	TGTGCCAGCAAAGGACAGGGGAGGGGAGATACGCAGTATTTT
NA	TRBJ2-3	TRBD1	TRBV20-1	CSASGTGGTDTQYF	TGCAGTGCTAGCGGGACAGGGGGGACAGATACGCAGTATTTT
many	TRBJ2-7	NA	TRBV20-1	CSARQDSGKEQYF	TGCAGTGCTAGACAAGACTCGGGCAAGGAGCAGTACTTC
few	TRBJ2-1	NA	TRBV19	CASRLADSSYNEQFF	TGTGCCAGTAGACTAGCCGATTCCTCCTACAATGAGCAGTTCTTC
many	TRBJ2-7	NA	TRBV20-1	CSAIPLASGSGHEQYF	TGCAGTGCTATCCCTCTGGCGAGCGGATCGGGCCACGAGCAGTACTTC
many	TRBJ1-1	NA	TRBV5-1	CASSPDGNTEAFF	TGCGCCAGCAGTCCCGACGGAAACACTGAAGCTTTCTTT
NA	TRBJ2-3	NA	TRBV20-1	CSARALRAGKTSTDTQYF	TGCAGTGCTAGAGCTTTGAGGGCGGGAAAGACGAGCACAGATACGCAGTATTTT
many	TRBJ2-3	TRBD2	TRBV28	CASSPQPGTSGRFTDTQYF	TGTGCCAGCAGTCCCCAACCGGGGACTAGCGGGAGATTCACAGATACGCAGTATTTT
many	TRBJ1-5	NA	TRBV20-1	CSARRQPQHF	TGCAGTGCTAGGCGTCAGCCCCAGCATTTT
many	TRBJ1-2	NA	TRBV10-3	CAISDQTANYGYTF	TGTGCCATCAGTGACCAGACAGCTAACTATGGCTACACCTTC
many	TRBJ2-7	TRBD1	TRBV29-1	CSVEGQGGYEQYF	TGCAGCGTTGAGGGACAGGGGGGATACGAGCAGTACTTC
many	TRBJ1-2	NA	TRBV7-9	CASSLIRQNHLYGYTF	TGTGCCAGCAGCTTAATAAGACAGAACCATCTCTATGGCTACACCTTC
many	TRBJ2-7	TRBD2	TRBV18	CASSPSGTSGYEQYF	TGTGCCAGCTCACCCAGCGGGACTAGCGGCTACGAGCAGTACTTC
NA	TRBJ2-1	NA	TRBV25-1	CASSEPMFWAEQFF	TGTGCCAGCAGTGAACCCATGTTTTGGGCTGAGCAGTTCTTC
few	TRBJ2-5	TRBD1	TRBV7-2	CASRRHRGRETQYF	TGTGCCAGCAGGCGCCACAGGGGGCGAGAGACCCAGTACTTC
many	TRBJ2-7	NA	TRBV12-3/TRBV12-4	CASSLHTSYEQYF	TGTGCCAGCAGTTTACACACCTCCTACGAGCAGTACTTC
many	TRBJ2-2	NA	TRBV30	CAAHPRNAGELFF	TGTGCCGCCCACCCCAGGAACGCCGGGGAGCTGTTTTTT
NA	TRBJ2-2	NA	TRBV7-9	CASSPPGFSANTGELFF	TGTGCCAGCAGCCCCCCCGGGTTTTCCGCGAACACCGGGGAGCTGTTTTTT
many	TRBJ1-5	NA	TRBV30	CAWSVLENQPQHF	TGTGCCTGGAGTGTACTGGAGAATCAGCCCCAGCATTTT
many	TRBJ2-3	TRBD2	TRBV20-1	CSATPLTSGSTDTQYF	TGCAGTGCAACACCCCTGACTAGCGGAAGCACAGATACGCAGTATTTT
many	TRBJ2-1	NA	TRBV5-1	CASSLAEPTYNEQFF	TGCGCCAGCAGCTTGGCGGAGCCGACTTACAATGAGCAGTTCTTC
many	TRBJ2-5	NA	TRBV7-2	CASSLNTGLDGETQYF	TGTGCCAGCAGCTTGAACACAGGGTTAGATGGGGAGACCCAGTACTTC
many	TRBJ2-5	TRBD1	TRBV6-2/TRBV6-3	CASRTGESQYF	TGTGCCAGCAGAACAGGGGAGAGCCAGTACTTC
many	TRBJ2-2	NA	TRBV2	CASSPLGGANTGELFF	TGTGCCAGCAGTCCACTTGGCGGGGCGAACACCGGGGAGCTGTTTTTT
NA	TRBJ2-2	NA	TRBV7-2	CASSLLSSGAGELFF	TGTGCCAGCAGCTTACTCTCGTCAGGGGCCGGGGAGCTGTTTTTT
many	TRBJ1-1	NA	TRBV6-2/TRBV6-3	CASSYRQGTEAFF	TGTGCCAGCAGTTACCGGCAGGGTACTGAAGCTTTCTTT
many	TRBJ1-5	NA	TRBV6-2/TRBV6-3	CASSYRGASQPQHF	TGTGCCAGCAGTTACCGCGGGGCGAGTCAGCCCCAGCATTTT
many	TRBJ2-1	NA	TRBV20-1	CSAANEQFF	TGCAGTGCCGCTAATGAGCAGTTCTTC
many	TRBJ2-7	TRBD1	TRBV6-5	CASSSRPGQRNVGQYF	TGTGCCAGCAGCTCCCGGCCGGGACAGCGAAATGTTGGGCAGTACTTC
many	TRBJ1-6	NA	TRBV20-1	CSARQAAYSPLHF	TGCAGTGCTAGACAGGCTGCTTATTCACCCCTCCACTTT
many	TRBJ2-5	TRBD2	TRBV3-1	CASSQAGGGQETQYF	TGTGCCAGCAGCCAAGCTGGGGGGGGTCAAGAGACCCAGTACTTC
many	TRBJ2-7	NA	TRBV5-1	CASSIGAVSSYEQYF	TGCGCCAGCAGCATCGGTGCAGTTTCTTCCTACGAGCAGTACTTC
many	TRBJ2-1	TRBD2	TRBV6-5	CASREGTSGYYNEQFF	TGTGCCAGCAGAGAAGGGACTAGCGGATACTACAATGAGCAGTTCTTC
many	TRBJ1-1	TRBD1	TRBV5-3	CARSLGQGVTIHTEAFF	TGTGCCAGAAGCTTGGGACAGGGGGTAACCATACACACTGAAGCTTTCTTT
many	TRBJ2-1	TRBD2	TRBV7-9	CASSSGLAGEDGQFF	TGTGCCAGCAGCTCGGGACTAGCGGGAGAAGACGGGCAGTTCTTC
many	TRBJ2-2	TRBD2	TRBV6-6	CASSYSRGGAELFF	TGTGCCAGCAGTTACTCCCGCGGGGGGGCCGAGCTGTTTTTT
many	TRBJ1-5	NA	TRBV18	CASSPGQNQPQHF	TGTGCCAGCTCACCAGGGCAGAATCAGCCCCAGCATTTT
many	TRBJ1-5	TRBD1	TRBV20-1	CSAGGQGGQPQHF	TGCAGTGCTGGGGGACAGGGGGGTCAGCCCCAGCATTTT
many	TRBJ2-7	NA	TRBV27	CASSKNYEQYF	TGTGCCAGCAGTAAAAACTACGAGCAGTACTTC
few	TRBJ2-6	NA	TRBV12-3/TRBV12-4	CASSLRRGDAGANVLTF	TGTGCCAGCAGTTTAAGGCGGGGAGATGCTGGGGCCAACGTCCTGACTTTC
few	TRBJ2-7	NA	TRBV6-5	CASSPTLSYEQYF	TGTGCCAGTTCCCCGACCCTCTCCTACGAGCAGTACTTC
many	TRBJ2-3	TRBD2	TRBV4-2	CASSQTSGGAGDTQYF	TGTGCCAGCAGCCAGACTAGCGGGGGGGCCGGAGATACGCAGTATTTT
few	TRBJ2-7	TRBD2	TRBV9	CASSPTLLAGGHMQQYF	TGTGCCAGCAGCCCCACCCTGCTAGCGGGAGGGCATATGCAGCAGTACTTC
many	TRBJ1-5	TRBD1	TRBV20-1	CSAREQGDQPQHF	TGCAGTGCTAGAGAACAGGGGGATCAGCCCCAGCATTTT
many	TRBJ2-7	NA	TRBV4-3	CASSQAWGELEEQYF	TGCGCCAGCAGCCAAGCTTGGGGGGAATTAGAAGAGCAGTACTTC